This entry lists 25 T cell receptor beta chains sequenced from one sample in a study of T-cell reconstitution after alpha-beta-depleted transplantation in children. TCRbeta library construction was performed incorporating unique molecular identifiers. TCRdb analysed the PCR reads with MiXCR anew, one entry per CDR3 protein. The table has approximately 500,000 distinct CDR3 sequences, over 9.5% seen once. Material: PBMCs, obtained before TCRalphabeta/CD19-depleted stem cell transplant. The origin of the receptors is a child aged 2 to 10 with inherited bone marrow failure, due to receive a stem cell transplant.

In its sample, this clonotype was seen many times. The chain employs TRBV12-3 or TRBV12-4 and TRBJ2-2, with D uncertain. Trimming removed 8 bases at V and 2 bases at J, with 18 bases between. The CDR3 spans 16 residues. The CDR3 coding sequence is TGTGCCAGCTACCTGGGTGTTCTAGAAAACACCGGGGAGCTGTTTTTT. Its translation is CASYLGVLENTGELFF.

There are a few counts of this clonotype. The chain couples TRBV20-1 to TRBJ2-3; 7 bases are shared with TRBD2. This CDR3 has 15 amino acids. Germline CDR1 DFQATT, CDR2 SNEGSKA (reference sequence). J was trimmed by 2 bases and V by 5 bases; bases with no gene match: 10. CDR3 residues: CSAPPLSGDTDTQYF. The CDR3 DNA follows: TGCAGTGCTCCCCCCCTGAGCGGGGACACAGATACGCAGTATTTT.

This clonotype has at least ten counts. The J gene is TRBJ2-1, the V gene TRBV12-3 or TRBV12-4, with D perhaps given as TRBD1 or TRBD2 (5 bases each). Trimming pared 8 bases from V and 5 bases from J, leaving 13 bases between. The length of the CDR3 is 13 residues. The CDR3 region has the DNA TGTGCCAGCGGCCTCGAGGGGAACAATGAGCAGTTCTTC. It encodes CASGLEGNNEQFF.

The table lists this clonotype with many counts. The J gene is TRBJ1-6, the V gene TRBV28; 7 bases line up with TRBD1. Trimming cost V 9 bases and J 0 bases; bases outside gene matches: 8. Per germline, CDR1 MDHEN and CDR2 SYDVKM. This CDR3 is 16 amino acids long. CDR3 sequence: CASIGQDSSYNSPLHF. The CDR3 region has the DNA TGTGCCAGTATTGGACAGGACAGCTCCTATAATTCACCCCTCCACTTT.

The V gene is TRBV10-3, the J gene TRBJ1-2, with D uncertain. CDR1 is ENHRY and CDR2 is SYGVKD in the germline V gene. V dropped 7 bases and J dropped 6 bases, with 12 bases sitting between them. This CDR3 contains 12 residues. CDR3 amino acids: CAIKRGGDGYTF. The CDR3 DNA reads as TGTGCCATCAAGCGCGGAGGCGATGGCTACACCTTC.

This clonotype has ten or more counts. This sequence joins TRBV5-1 and TRBJ2-3; 15 nucleotides agree with TRBD2. Germline V lookup: CDR1 SGHRS, CDR2 YFSETQ. The CDR3 covers 19 residues. Trimming removed 0 bases from V and 0 bases from J; junction bases left unmatched: 5. The CDR3 region has the DNA TGCGCCAGCAGCTTGGAAGGGACTAGCGGGAGGTCTAGCACAGATACGCAGTATTTT. Translating it yields CASSLEGTSGRSSTDTQYF.

Comments on this clonotype: A much larger clone is a single base away; this may be a read error. The chain links TRBV7-2 to TRBJ2-7, with 9 bases aligning to TRBD2. This CDR3 has 14 residues. CDR1 and CDR2 from the germline V gene are SGHTA and FQGNSA. The CDR3 here is CAGSRGLARYEQYF. The CDR3 region has the DNA TGTGCCGGCAGCCGGGGACTAGCCCGCTACGAGCAGTACTTC. Supplemented by reference TRBV7-2 and TRBJ2-7, the full variable domain reads GAGVSQSPSNKVTEKGKDVELRCDPISGHTALYWYRQSLGQGLEFLIYFQGNSAPDKSGLPSDRFSAERTGGSVSTLTIQRTQQEDSAVYLCAGSRGLARYEQYFGPGTRLTVT.

In its sample, this clonotype was seen many times. J is TRBJ2-1 and V is TRBV2; perhaps D is TRBD1 or TRBD2 (6 bases each). Germline V gene data show CDR1 as SNHLY and CDR2 as FYNNEI. This CDR3 has 17 amino acids. Trimming shortened V by 4 bases and J by 2 bases, and 18 bases separated the two germline ends. The CDR3 region is CASSGLFPRGAYNEQFF. CDR3 bases: TGTGCCAGCAGTGGTTTGTTCCCTAGGGGGGCCTACAATGAGCAGTTCTTC.

This clonotype was recorded many times. The chain links TRBV27 to TRBJ2-3; D may correspond to TRBD1 or TRBD2 (6 bases each). The CDR3 runs 15 residues. With 5 bases removed from V and 10 bases from J, the gap between germline ends came to 22 bases. Germline assignment: CDR1 MNHEY and CDR2 SMNVEV (reference sequence). CDR3 DNA: TGTGCCAGCAGTCCAACAGGGACTGGGTGGGTGGCGCAGTATTTT. As protein: CASSPTGTGWVAQYF.

Many counts were recorded for this clonotype. V gene TRBV3-1 combines with J gene TRBJ2-7; 11 nucleotides line up with TRBD2. This CDR3 is built from 16 residues. J lost 3 bases, V lost 4 bases, and 8 bases had no gene match. The germline V gene encodes CDR1 LGHDT and CDR2 YNNKEL (reference sequence). CDR3 sequence: CASSPGLAGSFYEQYF. DNA for the CDR3: TGTGCCAGCAGCCCTGGACTAGCGGGCTCCTTCTACGAGCAGTACTTC.

This clonotype was observed at least ten times. V is TRBV4-3 and J is TRBJ2-3, with D uncertain. The CDR3 consists of 17 residues. The V end lost 0 bases, the J end lost 6 bases, and 19 bases lay between the germline ends. Germline CDR1 LGHNA, CDR2 YSLEER. CDR3 sequence (DNA): TGCGCCAGCAGCCAAGATGCGAGCGCTCAAAGCAGCGATACGCAGTATTTT. Protein sequence: CASSQDASAQSSDTQYF.

This clonotype was recorded many times. The chain links TRBV10-3 to TRBJ2-3; 7 bases are shared with TRBD2. Germline V gene lookup returns CDR1 ENHRY and CDR2 SYGVKD. V dropped 8 bases and J dropped 3; count of bases not matched to a gene: 5. The length of the CDR3 is 13 residues. CDR3 loop: CAIYKRGTDTQYF. The CDR3 DNA sequence: TGTGCCATCTATAAGCGGGGTACAGATACGCAGTATTTT.

This clonotype was counted at least ten times. This sequence joins TRBV6-2 or TRBV6-3 and TRBJ1-1; TRBD1 might be the D (5 bases). The CDR3 is 14 amino acids. CDR1 and CDR2 (germline): MNHEY, SVGEGT. Trimming took 2 bases from V and 1 from J, leaving 8 bases between them. CDR3 in DNA: TGTGCCAGCAGTTACCGGGGCCCGAACACTGAAGCTTTCTTT. Translation gives CASSYRGPNTEAFF.

In its sample, this clonotype was seen a few times. This chain joins TRBV9 and TRBJ2-7, with D uncertain. Trimming removed 2 bases from V and 5 bases from J, with 20 bases in between. Per germline, CDR1 SGDLS and CDR2 YYNGEE. The CDR3 length is 16 residues. The CDR3 is CASSVSGGLGDDEQYF. CDR3 DNA: TGTGCCAGCAGCGTTTCGGGCGGATTGGGTGACGACGAGCAGTACTTC. The variable domain in full, with the rest retrieved from reference TRBV9 and TRBJ2-7, is DSGVTQTPKHLITATGQRVTLRCSPRSGDLSVYWYQQSLDQGLQFLIQYYNGEERAKGNILERFSAQQFPDLHSELNLSSLELGDSALYFCASSVSGGLGDDEQYFGPGTRLTVT.

This clonotype was found many times. The chain couples TRBV18 to TRBJ2-1, with D tentatively TRBD1 (8 bases). Between the trimmed V and J ends, which lost 2 bases and 8 bases, there was a span of 16 bases. This CDR3 region has 15 residues. Looked up from germline, CDR1 is KGHSH and CDR2 is LQKENI. This CDR3 is CASSPIRQGRDEQFF. As DNA, the CDR3 is TGTGCCAGCTCACCAATACGACAGGGGAGGGATGAGCAGTTCTTC.

The chain recombines TRBV7-9 with TRBJ1-1; D may be TRBD1 (6 bases). The V gene lost 4 bases and the J gene lost 4 bases, with 22 bases spanning the gap. The CDR3 is 17 amino acids. Germline CDR1 and CDR2: SEHNR and FQNEAQ (reference sequence). The DNA of the CDR3 is TGTGCCAGCAGCTACCCCATTTGGGGGGGCGGTGGCACTGAAGCTTTCTTT. Its protein product is CASSYPIWGGGGTEAFF.

In regard to this clonotype: Possible read error: a much larger clone is one base away. The gene calls are TRBV29-1 and TRBJ2-1; D gene unclear. This CDR3 region has 12 residues. Germline values: CDR1 SQVTM, CDR2 ANQGSEA. Between the trimmed V and J ends, which lost 4 bases and 8 bases, there was a span of 12 bases. Written as DNA, the CDR3 is TGCAGCGTTGCCAGGTACCAATATGAGCAGTTCTTC. Protein product: CSVARYQYEQFF.

The rearrangement uses TRBV5-1 and TRBJ2-7, with 10 positions matching TRBD2. Germline-derived CDR1 and CDR2 are SGHRS and YFSETQ. This CDR3 region has 14 residues. V gave up 5 bases and J gave up 4 bases; unmatched junction bases: 6. The CDR3 here is CASSNLAGEYEQYF. The CDR3 bases are TGCGCCAGCAGTAATCTAGCGGGAGAATACGAGCAGTACTTC.

The genes are TRBV28 and TRBJ1-5, with a possible D match to TRBD1 (5 bases). Germline V gene lookup returns CDR1 MDHEN and CDR2 SYDVKM. The CDR3 loop spans 12 amino acids. Trimming shortened V by 3 bases and J by 11 bases, and 11 bases separated the two germline ends. CDR3 loop: CASSFPGGAQHF. The CDR3 DNA reads as TGTGCCAGCAGTTTTCCGGGGGGGGCCCAGCATTTT. The full variable domain, with the rest looked up from reference TRBV28 and TRBJ1-5, is DVKVTQSSRYLVKRTGEKVFLECVQDMDHENMFWYRQDPGLGLRLIYFSYDVKMKEKGDIPEGYSVSREKKERFSLILESASTNQTSMYLCASSFPGGAQHFGDGTRLSIL.

The table lists this clonotype with many counts. The CDR3 nucleotides are TGTGCCAGCAGTTATTTGAACATTCAGTACTTC. This codes for CASSYLNIQYF. The rearrangement links TRBV6-5 to TRBJ2-4; D is undetermined. The V and J ends lost 3 bases and 7 bases respectively, with 4 bases between them. The CDR3 totals 11 residues. The germline CDR1 and CDR2 sequences are MNHEY and SVGAGI.

This chain links TRBV10-3 with TRBJ2-7, with TRBD2 matching 7 bases. There are 14 residues in the CDR3. After removal of 5 bases from V and 0 bases from J, the junction contained 4 bases not matched to a gene. CDR1 and CDR2 from the germline V gene are ENHRY and SYGVKD. The CDR3 reads CAISWAGDSYEQYF. The CDR3, as DNA: TGTGCCATCAGTTGGGCGGGGGACTCCTACGAGCAGTACTTC.

This clonotype was seen many times. This chain connects TRBV4-3 to TRBJ2-1; possibly TRBD1 or TRBD2 for D (5 bases each). V was pared by 4 bases and J by 4 bases, with 17 bases between. This CDR3 region has 16 residues. Germline assignment: CDR1 LGHNA and CDR2 YSLEER. CDR3 sequence reads: CASSLFGTVSYNEQFF. Written as DNA, the CDR3 is TGCGCCAGCAGCCTTTTCGGGACGGTTTCATACAATGAGCAGTTCTTC.

This clonotype has ten or more counts. The chain has TRBV20-1 and TRBJ2-1; TRBD2 agrees at 10 bases. CDR3 size: 15 residues. The germline gives CDR1 DFQATT, CDR2 SNEGSKA (reference sequence). V lost 1 base and J lost 0; bases outside the gene matches: 0. CDR3 DNA: TGCAGTGCTAGAGCTAGCGGGAGCTCCTACAATGAGCAGTTCTTC. This encodes CSARASGSSYNEQFF.

This clonotype was recorded a few times. At one end the junction does not follow the germline gene, possibly because of a read error. This chain joins TRBV5-1 and TRBJ2-1; possible D gene TRBD2, 7 bases. Germline assignment: CDR1 SGHRS and CDR2 YFSETQ. This CDR3 is 21 amino acids long. CDR3 bases: TGCGCCAGCAGCTCAAGGGGGGGGGAGTACACAGGGAGGACCTCCTACGATGAGCAGTTCTTC. This sequence encodes CASSSRGGEYTGRTSYDEQFF.

This clonotype has ten or more counts. The chain recombines TRBV7-8 with TRBJ1-5; 8 nucleotides match TRBD1. Germline assignment: CDR1 SGHVS and CDR2 FQNEAQ. The CDR3 sequence is 14 residues long. J gave up 5 bases and V 4 bases, and 4 bases lay outside the gene matches. The CDR3 DNA follows: TGTGCCAGCAGCTCGACAGGGGCCTATCAGCCCCAGCATTTT. Translated, it gives CASSSTGAYQPQHF.